This entry concerns a single T cell receptor beta chain. The data are from a study of glioma-infiltrating T cells. TCR alpha and beta CDR3 regions were amplified from RNA using iRepertoire nested multiplex PCR. Input was about 85-400 ng of tissue mRNA or PBMC total RNA. TCRdb recomputed calls from the multiplex PCR reads with MiXCR, one row per CDR3 protein. The sample yields about 180,000 distinct CDR3 sequences, approximately 40% seen once. This CDR3 has 14 amino acids. Germline values: CDR1 ENHRY, CDR2 SYGVKD. V lost 3 bases, J lost 7 bases, and 4 bases stayed unmatched. Material for sequencing was glioma tissue, nonneoplastic brain tissue, or PBMCs (not recorded which). The rearrangement links TRBV10-3 to TRBJ1-5; 9 bases align to TRBD1. This sequence was found in a human donor with low-grade glioma or glioblastoma, undergoing nonglioma brain surgery, or in good health (not recorded which). Written as DNA, the CDR3 is TGTGCCATCAGTGACCCGGACAGGGGCCAGCCCCAGCATTTT. Protein: CAISDPDRGQPQHF.